The rows below give T cell receptor beta chains drawn from one sample of a study of blood T cells in healthy people across ages. TCRdb analysed the 5' RACE reads with MiXCR anew, one entry per CDR3 protein. Counted here are approximately 1.5 million distinct CDR3 sequences, roughly 32% occurring once; the ten biggest clones make up around 11%. The source material was blood. These TCRs come from a woman aged 30 to 39 in good health. Each CDR3 is given with its conserved first and last residue. A D gene is named only where the DNA matches it firmly. Only some rows state a clone size, as once, few, many or a class for expanded clones.

J gene: TRBJ2-7
V gene: TRBV5-1
clone size: NA
D gene: NA
CDR3 protein: CASSLEGTKHYNEQYF
CDR3 DNA: TGCGCCAGCAGCTTAGAAGGGACAAAACATTACAATGAGCAGTACTTC

J gene: TRBJ2-5
V gene: TRBV11-2
clone size: NA
D gene: NA
CDR3 protein: CAGRSFAGAETQYF
CDR3 DNA: TGTGCCGGCAGATCTTTCGCGGGTGCGGAGACCCAGTACTTC

J gene: TRBJ2-1
V gene: TRBV20-1
clone size: many
D gene: NA
CDR3 protein: CSARDSSSYNEQFF
CDR3 DNA: TGCAGTGCCCGGGACTCGAGCTCCTACAATGAGCAGTTCTTC

J gene: TRBJ2-1
V gene: TRBV11-2
clone size: few
D gene: NA
CDR3 protein: CASSLVEQPGFYNEQFF
CDR3 DNA: TGTGCCAGCAGCTTAGTAGAACAGCCTGGGTTCTACAATGAGCAGTTCTTC

J gene: TRBJ1-5
V gene: TRBV2
clone size: few
D gene: NA
CDR3 protein: CASREVTAVRPQHF
CDR3 DNA: TGTGCCAGCAGGGAGGTGACAGCTGTACGGCCCCAGCATTTT

J gene: TRBJ2-1
V gene: TRBV6-5
clone size: NA
D gene: NA
CDR3 protein: CASSLLGPAVRQFF
CDR3 DNA: TGTGCCAGCAGTCTGTTAGGGCCCGCCGTTCGTCAGTTCTTC

J gene: TRBJ2-1
V gene: TRBV20-1
clone size: few
D gene: TRBD2
CDR3 protein: CSARSSGTSGYNEQFF
CDR3 DNA: TGCAGTGCTAGATCTTCCGGGACTAGCGGCTACAATGAGCAGTTCTTC

J gene: TRBJ2-7
V gene: TRBV6-2/TRBV6-3
clone size: few
D gene: NA
CDR3 protein: CASIKGLGTYEQYF
CDR3 DNA: TGTGCCAGCATCAAAGGACTGGGGACCTACGAGCAGTACTTC

J gene: TRBJ2-5
V gene: TRBV27
clone size: NA
D gene: NA
CDR3 protein: CASSHKYQETQYF
CDR3 DNA: TGTGCCAGCAGTCACAAGTACCAAGAGACCCAGTACTTC

J gene: TRBJ2-1
V gene: TRBV4-2
clone size: NA
D gene: TRBD2
CDR3 protein: CASSQSLAGGYEQFF
CDR3 DNA: TGTGCCAGCAGCCAAAGCCTAGCGGGAGGCTATGAGCAGTTCTTC

J gene: TRBJ1-1
V gene: TRBV2
clone size: NA
D gene: NA
CDR3 protein: CAAQGLGMNTEAFF
CDR3 DNA: TGTGCCGCTCAGGGTTTGGGGATGAACACTGAAGCTTTCTTT

J gene: TRBJ2-1
V gene: TRBV20-1
clone size: NA
D gene: TRBD2
CDR3 protein: CSARDSGGRDNEQFF
CDR3 DNA: TGCAGTGCTAGAGACAGCGGGGGGAGAGACAATGAGCAGTTCTTC

J gene: TRBJ1-1
V gene: TRBV12-3/TRBV12-4
clone size: NA
D gene: TRBD1
CDR3 protein: CAGSLIQGAWTEAFF
CDR3 DNA: TGTGCCGGCAGTTTAATCCAGGGGGCATGGACTGAAGCTTTCTTT

J gene: TRBJ2-3
V gene: TRBV10-1
clone size: NA
D gene: NA
CDR3 protein: CASSPPGLQSSTDTQYF
CDR3 DNA: TGCGCCAGCAGTCCTCCGGGGCTTCAATCTAGCACAGATACGCAGTATTTT

J gene: TRBJ2-5
V gene: TRBV3-1
clone size: few
D gene: NA
CDR3 protein: CASSQDFQTQYF
CDR3 DNA: TGTGCCAGCAGCCAAGATTTCCAGACCCAGTACTTC

J gene: TRBJ2-1
V gene: TRBV6-5
clone size: few
D gene: NA
CDR3 protein: CASSFYLTDEQFF
CDR3 DNA: TGTGCCAGCAGTTTTTATCTCACCGATGAGCAGTTCTTC

J gene: TRBJ1-2
V gene: TRBV20-1
clone size: NA
D gene: NA
CDR3 protein: CSARESGGTNYGYTF
CDR3 DNA: TGCAGTGCTAGAGAGTCTGGGGGAACTAACTATGGCTACACCTTC

J gene: TRBJ1-2
V gene: TRBV4-1
clone size: once
D gene: TRBD1
CDR3 protein: CASSHKGQGRNGYTF
CDR3 DNA: TGCGCCAGCAGCCATAAGGGACAGGGGCGAAATGGCTACACCTTC

J gene: TRBJ2-7
V gene: TRBV20-1
clone size: NA
D gene: NA
CDR3 protein: CSEYRRAIADEQYF
CDR3 DNA: TGCAGTGAATACCGGAGGGCCATAGCGGACGAGCAGTACTTC

J gene: TRBJ1-6
V gene: TRBV6-1
clone size: NA
D gene: TRBD1
CDR3 protein: CASTDGTGFESPLHF
CDR3 DNA: TGTGCCAGCACCGACGGGACAGGGTTCGAATCACCCCTCCACTTT

J gene: TRBJ2-7
V gene: TRBV29-1
clone size: many
D gene: NA
CDR3 protein: CSVGAPEGVYEQYF
CDR3 DNA: TGCAGCGTGGGGGCTCCCGAGGGTGTCTACGAGCAGTACTTC

J gene: TRBJ2-1
V gene: TRBV20-1
clone size: NA
D gene: TRBD2
CDR3 protein: CSAPPYGLAGNDVYNEQFF
CDR3 DNA: TGCAGTGCTCCTCCTTACGGACTAGCGGGAAACGACGTGTACAATGAGCAGTTCTTC

J gene: TRBJ2-3
V gene: TRBV12-3/TRBV12-4
clone size: NA
D gene: TRBD1
CDR3 protein: CASIRGPTDTQYF
CDR3 DNA: TGTGCCAGCATCAGGGGGCCCACAGATACGCAGTATTTT

J gene: TRBJ2-1
V gene: TRBV4-1
clone size: NA
D gene: TRBD1
CDR3 protein: CASRPWTGTYNEQFF
CDR3 DNA: TGCGCCAGCAGGCCCTGGACAGGGACCTACAATGAGCAGTTCTTC

J gene: TRBJ2-7
V gene: TRBV7-2
clone size: few
D gene: TRBD2
CDR3 protein: CASSLVGGLALPYEQYF
CDR3 DNA: TGTGCCAGCAGCTTAGTAGGGGGACTAGCGTTGCCCTACGAGCAGTACTTC

J gene: TRBJ2-7
V gene: TRBV15
clone size: few
D gene: TRBD1
CDR3 protein: CATSGRDRAPYEQYF
CDR3 DNA: TGTGCCACCAGCGGCCGTGACAGGGCTCCCTACGAGCAGTACTTC

J gene: TRBJ2-3
V gene: TRBV6-5
clone size: many
D gene: NA
CDR3 protein: CASSYQKSTDTQYF
CDR3 DNA: TGTGCCAGCAGTTACCAGAAGTCCACAGATACGCAGTATTTT